The text below deals with one TCR beta chain. The donors comprised healthy bone marrow donors. Donors showed nominal health when sampled, although they likely had unrecorded immune exposures. This entry comes from a study of cytomegalovirus exposure and HLA in healthy donors. For the study at large: Caucasian-associated ancestry cluster membership applied to approximately 84% of approximately 420 genotyped donors.

The V and J ends lost 8 bases and 3 bases, in that order; junction bases with no gene match: 7. Germline V gene sequence: CDR1 GTSNPN, CDR2 SVGIG (reference sequence). CDR3 length: 13 amino acids. It was with 60 Vbeta and 13 Jbeta primers that the PCR ran. The data were produced by immunoSEQ multiplex PCR, yet TCRdb's version contains in-frame clones alone and is incomplete. The table has 150,000 to 200,000 clones, around 79% seen once. This chain connects TRBV30 to TRBJ2-3; 8 bases map to TRBD1. This receptor was taken from a girl aged 5-17 years in good health and CMV-seropositive. Sequencing was performed on PBMCs. CDR3 loop: CARDRGSTDTQYF. DNA of the CDR3: TGTGCCCGAGACAGGGGTAGTACAGATACGCAGTATTTT. The full variable domain, its missing parts supplied by reference TRBV30 and TRBJ2-3, is SQTIHQWPATLVQPVGSPLSLECTVEGTSNPNLYWYRQAAGRGLQLLFYSVGIGQISSEVPQNLSASRPQDRQFILSSKKLLLSDSGFYLCARDRGSTDTQYFGPGTRLTVL.